The 26 T cell receptor beta chains below all came from one sample that was sequenced in a study of blood T cell repertoires in COVID-19. The data were produced by immunoSEQ multiplex PCR, yet TCRdb's version contains in-frame clones alone and is incomplete. The table includes roughly 400,000 clones, around nine tenths detected once. The specimen was PBMCs or T cells enriched from blood (not recorded which). These receptors originate from a woman aged 30 to 39 who had recovered from COVID-19.

V usage is TRBV23-1 and J usage is TRBJ1-5; 7 bases match TRBD1. TRBV23-1 is sorted into the ORF group, with uncertain function. The V gene end was trimmed by 3 bases and the J gene end by 0 bases; junction bases not matched to a gene: 8. The CDR3 covers 17 residues. Here the CDR3 reads CASSHKGQRSSNQPQHF. CDR3 coding DNA: TGCGCCAGCAGTCACAAGGGACAGCGATCTAGCAATCAGCCCCAGCATTTT.

DNA for the CDR3: TGCGCCAGCAGCCAAGATTCGGGGAGGCAGTTCTTC. Translation gives CASSQDSGRQFF. The chain has TRBV4-3 and TRBJ2-1; tentative D call: TRBD2 (5 bases). The germline V gene encodes CDR1 LGHNA and CDR2 YSLEER. The CDR3 sequence is 12 residues long. Between the trimmed V and J ends, which lost 0 bases and 12 bases, there was a span of 9 bases.

The chain employs TRBV5-1 and TRBJ2-5, with D possibly TRBD1 on 6 matching bases. Germline V gene lookup returns CDR1 SGHRS and CDR2 YFSETQ. Between the trimmed V and J ends, which lost 3 bases and 2 bases, there was a span of 14 bases. This CDR3 has 15 residues. Here the CDR3 reads CASSSPYRVQETQYF. As DNA, the CDR3 is TGCGCCAGCAGCTCACCATACAGGGTACAAGAGACCCAGTACTTC.

V is TRBV5-1 and J is TRBJ2-2; weak D call: TRBD1 (6 bases). Germline V gives CDR1 SGHRS, CDR2 YFSETQ. This CDR3 is built from 15 residues. V dropped 4 bases and J dropped 0 bases, with 10 bases sitting between them. The CDR3 DNA sequence: TGCGCCAGCAGCGTGGCAGGGGCGAACACCGGGGAGCTGTTTTTT. Translation gives CASSVAGANTGELFF.

This chain connects TRBV11-1 to TRBJ2-1; 7 bases are a match to TRBD2. Germline CDR1 and CDR2: SGHAT and FQDESV (reference sequence). J gave up 7 bases and V 1 base, and 7 bases lay outside the gene matches. The CDR3 consists of 15 residues. The CDR3 here is CASSLGRGGFNEQFF. Written as DNA, the CDR3 is TGTGCCAGCAGCTTAGGGCGCGGGGGATTTAATGAGCAGTTCTTC.

The chain has TRBV10-3 and TRBJ1-2, with 10 bases identical to TRBD1. The length of the CDR3 is 14 residues. The ends lost 8 bases at V and 4 bases at J; junction bases unmatched: 7. Germline V gene data show CDR1 as ENHRY and CDR2 as SYGVKD. CDR3 bases: TGTGCCATCTTGGGGGGGACAGGGGCCTATGGCTACACCTTC. The encoded protein is CAILGGTGAYGYTF.

This clone was seen more than once but under ten times. The chain combines TRBV5-1 with TRBJ1-1; the D gene is possibly TRBD1 (6 bases). The CDR3 has 15 residues. The ends were cut back, 6 bases at V and 1 base at J, with 16 bases in the middle. Germline CDR1 reads SGHRS; CDR2 reads YFSETQ. The CDR3 spells CASTSQVQGNTEAFF. DNA for the CDR3: TGCGCCAGCACCTCTCAGGTACAGGGGAACACTGAAGCTTTCTTT.

This sequence joins TRBV6-5 and TRBJ2-2, with TRBD1 matching over 8 bases. This CDR3 has 12 amino acids. The junction had 1 base not matched to a gene; V was cut back by 6 bases and J by 7 bases. Germline V gives CDR1 MNHEY, CDR2 SVGAGI. The CDR3 reads CASRGQVGELFF. In DNA form, the CDR3 reads TGTGCCAGCAGGGGACAGGTCGGGGAGCTGTTTTTT.

This chain joins TRBV24-1 and TRBJ2-3, with 12 bases that match TRBD2. Losses at the gene ends were 9 bases for V and 0 bases for J; bases not matched to a gene: 12. CDR1 is KGHDR and CDR2 is SFDVKD in the germline V gene. The length of the CDR3 is 18 residues. The DNA of the CDR3 is TGTGCCACCGGGCAATGGACTAGCGGGGCCTCTAGCACAGATACGCAGTATTTT. It specifies CATGQWTSGASSTDTQYF.

This clone showed up just once. The V call is TRBV4-1, the J call TRBJ2-7; 11 bases agree with TRBD2. The CDR3 totals 17 residues. After removal of 4 bases from V and 0 bases from J, the junction contained 8 bases not matched to a gene. Germline CDR1 is MGHRA and CDR2 is YSYEKL. The DNA for the CDR3 is TGCGCCAGCAGCCCAACGGGACTAGCGGATAGCTCCTACGAGCAGTACTTC. This codes for CASSPTGLADSSYEQYF.

The genes are TRBV11-2 and TRBJ2-1, with 7 nucleotides matching TRBD1. V was pared by 11 bases and J by 5 bases, with 6 bases of the junction left unmatched. The CDR3 runs to 12 residues. Germline V gives CDR1 SGHAT, CDR2 FQNNGV. The CDR3 DNA sequence: TGTGCCGGTCAAACAGGGGACAATGAGCAGTTCTTC. This encodes CAGQTGDNEQFF.

The rearrangement links TRBV18 to TRBJ1-6, with D hard to call. The CDR3 is 17 residues long. V lost 1 base to trimming and J lost 0 bases, with 10 bases between them. The germline V gene has CDR1 KGHSH and CDR2 LQKENI. The CDR3 region is CASSPLGLSSYNSPLHF. CDR3 sequence (DNA): TGTGCCAGCTCACCACTAGGACTGAGCTCCTATAATTCACCCCTCCACTTT.

The CDR3 region has the DNA TGTGCCAGCAGTTACAGGGGATTAGACGTGACCCAGTACTTC. Translation gives CASSYRGLDVTQYF. The chain recombines TRBV6-2 or TRBV6-3 with TRBJ2-5; possibly TRBD1 for D (5 bases). Trimming pared 2 bases from V and 7 bases from J, leaving 14 bases between. The CDR3 has 14 amino acids. Germline values: CDR1 MNHEY, CDR2 SVGEGT.

The rearrangement links TRBV3-1 (or the pseudogene TRBV3-2) to TRBJ2-2; D is possibly TRBD2 (5 bases). Trimming removed 1 base from V and 6 bases from J, with 12 bases in between. The CDR3 spans 15 residues. In germline, CDR1 is LGHDT, CDR2 YNNKEL (reference sequence). The CDR3 loop is CASSQGFGVAGELFF. CDR3 nucleotide sequence: TGTGCCAGCAGCCAAGGGTTCGGGGTTGCCGGGGAGCTGTTTTTT.

CDR3 loop: CASSQVPSGGSYNEQFF. CDR3 DNA: TGCGCCAGCAGCCAAGTCCCTAGCGGGGGGTCCTACAATGAGCAGTTCTTC. This chain joins TRBV4-1 and TRBJ2-1, with 11 bases lining up with TRBD2. CDR3 size: 17 residues. The V gene's germline CDR1 is MGHRA and CDR2 YSYEKL. V lost 1 base to trimming and J lost 1 base; unmatched junction nucleotides: 3.

The gene calls are TRBV11-2 and TRBJ2-5; perhaps TRBD2 as D (5 bases). Looked up from germline, CDR1 is SGHAT and CDR2 is FQNNGV. The CDR3 is 13 amino acids. V gave up 5 bases and J gave up 5 bases, with 12 bases separating them. CDR3 protein: CASSRGEKETQYF. The CDR3 region has the DNA TGTGCCAGCAGCCGTGGGGAGAAGGAGACCCAGTACTTC. The variable domain in full, completed from reference TRBV11-2 and TRBJ2-5, reads EAGVAQSPRYKIIEKRQSVAFWCNPISGHATLYWYQQILGQGPKLLIQFQNNGVVDDSQLPKDRFSAERLKGVDSTLKIQPAKLEDSAVYLCASSRGEKETQYFGPGTRLLVL.

The V gene is TRBV5-1, the J gene TRBJ2-7; the match to TRBD1 covers 9 bases. The CDR3 is made up of 15 amino acids. V gave up 4 bases and J gave up 5 bases; unmatched junction bases: 10. Germline V lookup: CDR1 SGHRS, CDR2 YFSETQ. The CDR3 region has the DNA TGCGCCAGCAGCCCAGGGACAGGGTTCTTCCACGAGCAGTACTTC. Residues: CASSPGTGFFHEQYF.

The rearrangement links TRBV30 to TRBJ1-1; 7 positions match TRBD1. CDR1 is GTSNPN and CDR2 is SVGIG in the germline V gene (reference sequence). CDR3 length equals 14 residues. The junction had 2 bases not matched to a gene; V was cut back by 1 base and J by 0 bases. The chain's CDR3 is CAWSAGQMNTEAFF. CDR3 nucleotides: TGTGCCTGGAGTGCGGGACAGATGAACACTGAAGCTTTCTTT.

This chain joins TRBV28 and TRBJ1-5; 9 nucleotides align to TRBD1. In germline, CDR1 is MDHEN, CDR2 SYDVKM. V shed 8 bases, J shed 7 bases, and the junction held 3 bases outside the gene matches. The CDR3 has 12 amino acids. The CDR3: CASGTGWQPQHF. The CDR3 DNA is TGTGCCAGCGGGACAGGGTGGCAGCCCCAGCATTTT.

This rearrangement joins TRBV6-5 to TRBJ2-5; 9 bases line up with TRBD1. From germline, CDR1 is MNHEY and CDR2 SVGAGI. J was trimmed by 7 bases and V by 0 bases; bases with no gene match: 6. This CDR3 contains 15 residues. This chain's CDR3 is CASSYSGQGFGTQYF. CDR3 in DNA: TGTGCCAGCAGTTACTCTGGACAGGGGTTCGGGACCCAGTACTTC.

V gene TRBV19 combines with J gene TRBJ2-4; D possibly corresponds to TRBD2 (5 bases). CDR3 length equals 14 residues. The V gene's germline CDR1 is LNHDA and CDR2 SQIVND (reference sequence). V was clipped by 3 bases and J by 7 bases, with 13 bases between them. The CDR3 loop is CASSIYPGRNIQYF. Written as DNA, the CDR3 is TGTGCCAGTAGTATTTATCCGGGAAGGAACATTCAGTACTTC.

The chain recombines TRBV10-2 with TRBJ2-7; 9 bases align to TRBD2. Looked up from germline, CDR1 is WSHSY and CDR2 is SAAADI. V was clipped by 8 bases and J by 0 bases; unmatched bases: 5. CDR3 size: 14 residues. CDR3 DNA sequence: TGCGCCAGCGGAGGACTAGCGAACTCCTACGAGCAGTACTTC. This sequence encodes CASGGLANSYEQYF.

This chain joins TRBV27 and TRBJ2-2; 13 bases fit TRBD2. CDR1 is MNHEY and CDR2 is SMNVEV in the germline V gene (reference sequence). This CDR3 has 17 residues. After removal of 6 bases from V and 6 bases from J, the junction contained 10 bases not matched to a gene. This CDR3 reads CASSRPGLAGSAGELFF. The DNA for the CDR3 is TGTGCCAGCAGCAGGCCGGGACTAGCGGGAAGTGCCGGGGAGCTGTTTTTT.

The chain is built from TRBV6-2 or TRBV6-3 and TRBJ2-7; 7 nucleotides agree with TRBD2. Germline V gene sequence: CDR1 MNHEY, CDR2 SVGEGT. Trimming at V came to 5 bases and at J to 0 bases, leaving 10 bases not matched to a gene. The CDR3 consists of 16 residues. The DNA of the CDR3 is TGTGCCAGCAGTCGACACGGTAGCGGGTTCTCCTACGAGCAGTACTTC. It codes for CASSRHGSGFSYEQYF.

The chain links TRBV7-9 to TRBJ1-5; D may be TRBD1 (5 bases). V was clipped by 3 bases and J by 6 bases, with 9 bases between them. Germline V gives CDR1 SEHNR, CDR2 FQNEAQ (reference sequence). This CDR3 has 13 residues. CDR3 nucleotide sequence: TGTGCCAGCAGCTTTGGGGGGGGTCAGCCCCAGCATTTT. Encoded protein: CASSFGGGQPQHF.

The sample holds a few counts of this clone. CDR3 residues: CASSETGETEAFF. CDR3 bases: TGTGCCAGCAGTGAGACAGGGGAGACTGAAGCTTTCTTT. V usage is TRBV6-1 and J usage is TRBJ1-1; 8 bases align to TRBD1. V lost 3 bases and J lost 5; bases outside the gene matches: 2. The CDR3 contains 13 residues. Germline lookup yields CDR1 MNHNS and CDR2 SASEGT.